This entry concerns a single TCR beta chain. What it binds is unknown. The data were taken from a study of CD8+ T cells in alopecia areata. Background on the study: Each day, treated patients took oral tofacitinib twice, at 5 to 10 mg per dose. Percent affected scalp area, the SALT score, rated treated patients' severity. Study results and caveats: Elevated clonality characterized lesional scalp relative to normal scalp, particularly in alopecia totalis/universalis. The study found TCR sharing across patients less clear than in mice, possibly for HLA reasons.

Treatment in this sample: oral pan-JAK inhibitor, 5-10 mg twice daily. Once RNA had been extracted, it was reverse transcribed into cDNA to act as the sequencing template. The table came from immunoSEQ multiplex PCR; TCRdb's copy has only in-frame clones and leaves some out. The repertoire holds 95,000 to 100,000 clones, with approximately 63% as singletons. Unmatched junction bases numbered 13, after V lost 5 bases and J lost 2 bases. This CDR3 has 17 residues. CDR1 LNHNV and CDR2 YYDKDF come from the germline V gene (reference sequence). This rearrangement joins TRBV15 to TRBJ2-7; 9 bases align to TRBD2. The origin of this receptor is a human donor with alopecia areata. The source material was CD8+ T cells sorted from blood, sampled between weeks 55 and 65, from a patient treated with tofacitinib. CDR3 sequence reads: CATSGRTPSGDPYEQYF. The CDR3 bases are TGTGCCACCAGCGGAAGGACTCCTAGCGGGGACCCCTACGAGCAGTACTTC. Full variable domain (missing parts from reference TRBV15 and TRBJ2-7): DAMVIQNPRYQVTQFGKPVTLSCSQTLNHNVMYWYQQKSSQAPKLLFHYYDKDFNNEADTPDNFQSRRPNTSFCFLDIRSPGLGDTAMYLCATSGRTPSGDPYEQYFGPGTRLTVT.